A single T cell receptor (beta chain) is shown here with its context. The CDR3 runs to 13 residues. Germline lookup yields CDR1 SGHDN and CDR2 FVKESK. Trimming removed 3 bases from V and 10 bases from J, with 13 bases in between. TCRdb processed the 5' RACE reads anew with MiXCR; each CDR3 protein has one entry. The sample gives some 120,000 distinct CDR3 sequences, about 13% of which show up once; about 3% is in the top ten. The data stem from a study of CD8 T cells in ankylosing spondylitis. The sequenced sample was blood, either unsorted or a sorted T cell fraction (not recorded which). This sequence was found in a female donor with ankylosing spondylitis or in good health (not recorded which). The rearrangement joins TRBV14 to TRBJ2-1; weak D call: TRBD1 (6 bases). The CDR3 bases are TGTGCCAGCAGCCATTCTAACAGGGACGAGCAGTTCTTC. Residues: CASSHSNRDEQFF.